Sequencing of this T cell receptor beta chain was carried out in a study of blood T cells in healthy people across ages (dated by TCRdb to 2013 to 2016). Turning to the overall study: In model experiments, template switching captured about one uniquely barcoded TCR beta cDNA molecule for every two T cells. To track age-related changes in TCR beta repertoire diversity, the study relied on deep sequencing normalized with unique cDNA molecular identifiers. The donors were divided into four age groups: young (average approximately 17 years), middle-aged (about 41), aged (about 60) and long-lived (more than 75). Two additional independent replicas of 1 million unique cDNA reads from the same blood draw were analyzed for two donors (one aged 18 to 30 and one aged 80 or older). To avoid experimental bias, donors of different ages were randomly spread across the sequencing lanes. Overall results and qualifications from the work: Because donor CMV infection status was unknown, age-related changes in expanded clonotypes were potentially confounded. Observed TCR beta diversity per million T cells fell roughly linearly with age, and a significant reduction was already apparent by age roughly 40. A strong correlation was found between observed TCR beta diversity and the percentage of naive T cells measured by flow cytometry. Compared with the aged group, more naive CD4+ T cells, fewer expanded clones and increased TCR diversity were shown by the long-lived group, suggesting age selection. Because profiling used bulk unsorted PBMCs, naive and antigen-experienced compartments could not be compared conclusively. Total diversity estimates from one million sequenced T cells were considered lower bounds and underestimates.

In this sample, this clonotype turned up many times. It lacks a known antigen. Nothing much larger sits one base from this clone, and base qualities are not available. The library was obtained by 5' RACE. A second about 7 to 12 cycle PCR used a sample-barcoded 5' primer and a J-beta primer mix. Each TCR beta cDNA molecule received a unique molecular identifier from a template-switch 5' adaptor carrying 12 random nucleotides. Each sample yielded at least 2.5 million CDR3-containing paired-end reads. All of the RNA was converted into first-strand cDNA using the Mint cDNA synthesis kit, with a TRBC-specific oligonucleotide serving as the primer. After uracil-DNA glycosylase treatment, a first 18-cycle PCR used universal primers M1SS and BC2_uni_R on all cDNA. The authors' pipeline ran thus. For normalization, 1 million high-quality reads were randomly selected from each sample, with every read carrying a distinct molecular identifier. Reads sharing molecular identifiers were discarded rather than binned into consensus sequences. MiTCR, set to a Q25 quality threshold and the strictest error-elimination algorithm, was used for CDR3 identification, clonotype clustering and error correction. Lower-bound total TCR beta diversity was estimated with a nonparametric unseen species model using Euler transformation. TCRdb redid the processing of the public reads, applying fastp at Q25 and MiXCR, and retained in-frame beta chains. Each record represents a unique CDR3 protein, reported with the most common genes and DNA among its rows. The V and J calls, along with clone size, are taken from TCRdb and not from the paper's own processing. The table for this sample lists around 1,900,000 distinct CDR3 sequences; about two fifths of them were counted only once. Under 25% of the sample comes from the top ten.

Reading from cysteine to phenylalanine, the CDR3 counts 16 amino acids. Just the 48-base CDR3 DNA is kept, in frame starting at base 1. V loses 5 bases, J loses 0 bases, and the germline ends lie 16 bases apart. Donors were around 37 systemically healthy Caucasian individuals from Russia aged roughly 6 to 100 years. Each donor gave ten milliliters of peripheral blood, collected into EDTA-treated Vacutainer tubes. Ficoll-Paque density-gradient centrifugation was used to isolate PBMCs, with at least 7 million obtained per sample. Total RNA, at least 6 micrograms per sample, was extracted from PBMCs with Trizol reagent. For every donor, an aliquot of PBMCs went through flow cytometry to measure the percentages of naive CD45RAhigh/CD27high T cells.

The sequenced sample was blood. This clonotype was sampled from a human donor in good health. In this chain, TRBV12-3 or TRBV12-4 is recombined with TRBJ2-5; a tentative D match to TRBD1 spans 7 bases. Read as DNA, the sequence is TGTGCCAGCAGTGTAAGACAGGGAGGTTACCAAGAGACCCAGTACTTC. Translated, it gives CASSVRQGGYQETQYF.